This T cell receptor beta chain comes out of a study of T cell responses to AZD1222 COVID-19 vaccine. Study-wide background: Combined were second doses at about 4 or about 12 weeks. Whole-study findings and limits: Spike-specific TCR breadth rose after two AZD1222 doses, and depth rose as well.

Assay used: immunoSEQ multiplex PCR; TCRdb lists only in-frame clones, some missing. The table shows under 200,000 clones, with around 94% occurring only once. The CDR3 covers 15 residues. The J segment lost 13 bases and the V segment lost 4 bases, leaving 10 bases of the junction unmatched. CDR1 MDHEN and CDR2 SYDVKM come from the germline V gene. Details on this clone: Its antigen remains unknown.

The chain is built from TRBV28 and TRBJ2-2; 12 bases map to TRBD2. The material sequenced was peripheral blood, taken on day 0 of AZD1222 vaccination. The sequence came from an adult in good health. CDR3 sequence reads: CASSSPWTSGMVLFF. CDR3 coding DNA: TGTGCCAGCAGTTCCCCATGGACTAGCGGGATGGTGCTGTTTTTT.